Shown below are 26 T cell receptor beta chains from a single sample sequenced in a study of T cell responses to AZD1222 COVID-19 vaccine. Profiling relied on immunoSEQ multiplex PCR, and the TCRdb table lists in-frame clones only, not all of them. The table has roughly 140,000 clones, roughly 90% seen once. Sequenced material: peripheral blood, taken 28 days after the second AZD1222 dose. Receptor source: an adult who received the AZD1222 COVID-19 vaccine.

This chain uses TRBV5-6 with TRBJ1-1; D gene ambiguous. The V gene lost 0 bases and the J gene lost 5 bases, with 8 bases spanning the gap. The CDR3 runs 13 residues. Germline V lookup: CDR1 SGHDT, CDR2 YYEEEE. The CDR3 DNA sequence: TGTGCCAGCAGCTTGGATTGGGTTACTGAAGCTTTCTTT. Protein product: CASSLDWVTEAFF.

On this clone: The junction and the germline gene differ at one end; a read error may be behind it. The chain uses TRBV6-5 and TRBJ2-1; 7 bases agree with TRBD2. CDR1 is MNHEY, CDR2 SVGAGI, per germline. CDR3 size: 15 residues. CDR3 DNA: TGTGCCAGCAGTACTAGCGTAAGCTCCTACAATGAGCGGTTCTTC. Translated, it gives CASSTSVSSYNERFF.

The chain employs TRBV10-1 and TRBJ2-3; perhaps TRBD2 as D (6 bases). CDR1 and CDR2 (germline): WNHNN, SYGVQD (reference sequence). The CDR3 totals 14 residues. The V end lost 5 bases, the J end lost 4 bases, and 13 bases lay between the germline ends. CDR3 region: CASSLSGRADTQYF. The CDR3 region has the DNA TGCGCCAGCAGTTTAAGCGGGCGAGCAGATACGCAGTATTTT.

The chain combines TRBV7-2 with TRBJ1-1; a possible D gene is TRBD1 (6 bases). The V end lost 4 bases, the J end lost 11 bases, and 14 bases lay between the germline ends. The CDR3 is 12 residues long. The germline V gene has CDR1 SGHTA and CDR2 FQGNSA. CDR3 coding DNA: TGTGCCAGCAGCTCGCAGGGGCTAGAGGCTTTCTTT. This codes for CASSSQGLEAFF.

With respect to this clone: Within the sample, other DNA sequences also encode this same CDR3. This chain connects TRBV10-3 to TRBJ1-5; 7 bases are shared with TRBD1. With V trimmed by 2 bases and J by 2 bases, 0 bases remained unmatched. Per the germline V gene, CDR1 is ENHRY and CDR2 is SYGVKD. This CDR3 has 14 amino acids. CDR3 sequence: CAISEDRGNQPQHF. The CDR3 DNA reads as TGTGCCATCAGTGAGGACAGGGGCAATCAGCCCCAGCATTTT.

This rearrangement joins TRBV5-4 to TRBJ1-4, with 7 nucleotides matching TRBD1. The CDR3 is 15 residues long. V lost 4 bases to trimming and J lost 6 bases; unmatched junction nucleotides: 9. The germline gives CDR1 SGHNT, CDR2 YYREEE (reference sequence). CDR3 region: CASSPGGTVDEKLFF. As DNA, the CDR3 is TGTGCCAGCAGCCCTGGGGGGACAGTCGATGAAAAACTGTTTTTT.

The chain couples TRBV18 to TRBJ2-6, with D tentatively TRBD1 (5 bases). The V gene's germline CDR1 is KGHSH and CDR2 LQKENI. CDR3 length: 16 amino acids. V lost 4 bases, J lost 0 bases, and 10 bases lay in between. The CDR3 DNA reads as TGTGCCAGCTCACAACAGGTTAGCTCTGGGGCCAACGTCCTGACTTTC. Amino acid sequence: CASSQQVSSGANVLTF.

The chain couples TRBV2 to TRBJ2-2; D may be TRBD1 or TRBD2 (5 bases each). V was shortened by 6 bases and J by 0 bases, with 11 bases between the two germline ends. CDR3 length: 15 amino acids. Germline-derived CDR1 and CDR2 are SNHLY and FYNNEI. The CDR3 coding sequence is TGTGCCAGCAGCCCGGGACGGGCGAACACCGGGGAGCTGTTTTTT. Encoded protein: CASSPGRANTGELFF.

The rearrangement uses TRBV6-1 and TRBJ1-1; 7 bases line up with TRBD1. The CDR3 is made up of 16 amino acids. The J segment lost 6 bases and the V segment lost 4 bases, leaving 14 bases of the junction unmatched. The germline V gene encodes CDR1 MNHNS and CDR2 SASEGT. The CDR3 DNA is TGTGCCAGCAGTGGACAGGGTGCGGCACCCGGCGCTGAAGCTTTCTTT. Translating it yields CASSGQGAAPGAEAFF.

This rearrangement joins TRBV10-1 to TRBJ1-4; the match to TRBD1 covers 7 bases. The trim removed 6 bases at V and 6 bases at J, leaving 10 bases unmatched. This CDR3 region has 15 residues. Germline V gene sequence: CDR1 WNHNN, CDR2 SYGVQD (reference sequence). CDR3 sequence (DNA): TGCGCCAGCAGCCCCGGTGAGAGGGGGCATGAAAAACTGTTTTTT. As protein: CASSPGERGHEKLFF.

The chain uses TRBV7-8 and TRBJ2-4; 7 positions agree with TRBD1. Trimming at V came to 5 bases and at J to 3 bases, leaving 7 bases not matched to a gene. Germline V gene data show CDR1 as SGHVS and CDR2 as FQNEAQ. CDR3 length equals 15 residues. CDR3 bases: TGTGCCAGCAGCCCCGACAGGGTCAGCAAAAACATTCAGTACTTC. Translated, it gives CASSPDRVSKNIQYF. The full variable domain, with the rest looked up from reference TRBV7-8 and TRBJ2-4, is GAGVSQSPRYKVAKRGQDVALRCDPISGHVSLFWYQQALGQGPEFLTYFQNEAQLDKSGLPSDRFFAERPEGSVSTLKIQRTQQEDSAVYLCASSPDRVSKNIQYFGAGTRLSVL.

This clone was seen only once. In DNA, the CDR3 is TGCGCCAGCAGCCTCGCCGGGGGGAGCAATCAGCCCCAGCATTTT. Translation: CASSLAGGSNQPQHF. The V call is TRBV10-2, the J call TRBJ1-5; tentative D call: TRBD1 (5 bases). V was pared by 6 bases and J by 1 base, with 13 bases between. Germline CDR1 WSHSY, CDR2 SAAADI. The CDR3 length is 15 residues.

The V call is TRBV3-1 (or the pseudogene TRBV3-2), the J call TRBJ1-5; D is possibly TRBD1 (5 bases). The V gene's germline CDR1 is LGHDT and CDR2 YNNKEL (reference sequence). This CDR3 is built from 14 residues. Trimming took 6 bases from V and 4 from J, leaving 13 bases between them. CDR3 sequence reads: CASRNGGGNQPQHF. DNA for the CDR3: TGTGCCAGCAGGAACGGTGGGGGTAATCAGCCCCAGCATTTT.

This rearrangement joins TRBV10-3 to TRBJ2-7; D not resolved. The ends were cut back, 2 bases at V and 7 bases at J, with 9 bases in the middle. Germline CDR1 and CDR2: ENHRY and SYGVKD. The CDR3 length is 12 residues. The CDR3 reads CAISEGSWEQYF. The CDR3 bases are TGTGCCATCAGTGAGGGCAGTTGGGAGCAGTACTTC.

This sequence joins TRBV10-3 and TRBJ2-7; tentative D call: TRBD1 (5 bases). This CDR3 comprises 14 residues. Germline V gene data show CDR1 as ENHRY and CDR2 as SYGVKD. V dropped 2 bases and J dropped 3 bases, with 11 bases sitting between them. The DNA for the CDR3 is TGTGCCATCAGTGAGGGACATTTGATCTACGAGCAGTACTTC. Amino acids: CAISEGHLIYEQYF.

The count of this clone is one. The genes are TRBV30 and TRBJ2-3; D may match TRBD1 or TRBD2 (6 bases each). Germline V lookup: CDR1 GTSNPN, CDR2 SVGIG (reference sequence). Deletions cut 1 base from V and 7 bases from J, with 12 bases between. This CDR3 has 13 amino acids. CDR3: CAWSEGGPYTQYF. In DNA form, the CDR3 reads TGTGCCTGGAGTGAAGGGGGGCCATATACGCAGTATTTT.

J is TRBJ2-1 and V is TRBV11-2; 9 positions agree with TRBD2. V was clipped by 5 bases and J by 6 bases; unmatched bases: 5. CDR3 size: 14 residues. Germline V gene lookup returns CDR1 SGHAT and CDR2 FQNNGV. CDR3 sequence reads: CASSPGTSSNEQFF. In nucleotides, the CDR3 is TGTGCCAGCAGCCCCGGGACTAGCAGCAATGAGCAGTTCTTC.

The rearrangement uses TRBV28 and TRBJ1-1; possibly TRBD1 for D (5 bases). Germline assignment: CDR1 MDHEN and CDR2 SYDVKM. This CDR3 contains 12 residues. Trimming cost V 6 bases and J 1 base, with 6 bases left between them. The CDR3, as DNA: TGTGCCAGCAGGCAGGGGAACACTGAAGCTTTCTTT. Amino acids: CASRQGNTEAFF.

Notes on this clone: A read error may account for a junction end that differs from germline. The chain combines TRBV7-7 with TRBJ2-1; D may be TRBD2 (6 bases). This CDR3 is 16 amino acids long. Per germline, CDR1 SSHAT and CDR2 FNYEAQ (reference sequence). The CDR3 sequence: CASSPRLGTAYNEQFF. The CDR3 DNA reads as TGTGCTAGCAGCCCAAGACTAGGAACCGCCTACAATGAGCAGTTCTTC.

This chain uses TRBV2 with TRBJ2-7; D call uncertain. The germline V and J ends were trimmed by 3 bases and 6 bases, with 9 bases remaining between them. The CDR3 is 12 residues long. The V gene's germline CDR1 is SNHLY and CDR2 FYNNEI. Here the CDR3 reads CASSDKLAEQYF. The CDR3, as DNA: TGTGCCAGCAGTGACAAGCTCGCCGAGCAGTACTTC.

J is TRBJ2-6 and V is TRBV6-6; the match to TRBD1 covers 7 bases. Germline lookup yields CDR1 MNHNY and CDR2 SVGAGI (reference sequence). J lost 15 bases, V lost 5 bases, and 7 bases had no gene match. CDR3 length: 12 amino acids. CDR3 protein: CASSHDRVDLTF. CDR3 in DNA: TGTGCCAGCAGTCACGACAGGGTTGACCTGACTTTC.

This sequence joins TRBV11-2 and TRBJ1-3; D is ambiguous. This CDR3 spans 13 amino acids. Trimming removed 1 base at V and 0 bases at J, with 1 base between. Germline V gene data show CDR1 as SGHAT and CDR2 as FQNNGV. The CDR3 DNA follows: TGTGCCAGCAGCTTAGGCTCTGGAAACACCATATATTTT. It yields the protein CASSLGSGNTIYF.

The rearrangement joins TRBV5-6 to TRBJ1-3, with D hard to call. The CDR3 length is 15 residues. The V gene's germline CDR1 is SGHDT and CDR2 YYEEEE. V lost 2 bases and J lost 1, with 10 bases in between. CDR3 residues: CASSFGRWSGNTIYF. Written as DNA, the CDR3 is TGTGCCAGCAGCTTCGGACGGTGGTCTGGAAACACCATATATTTT.

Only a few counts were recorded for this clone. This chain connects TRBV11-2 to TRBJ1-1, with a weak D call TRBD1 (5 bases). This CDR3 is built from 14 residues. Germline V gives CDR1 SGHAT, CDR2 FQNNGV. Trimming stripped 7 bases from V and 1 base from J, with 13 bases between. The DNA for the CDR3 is TGTGCCAGCACGCCCCTGGGGGGGAACACTGAAGCTTTCTTT. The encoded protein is CASTPLGGNTEAFF.

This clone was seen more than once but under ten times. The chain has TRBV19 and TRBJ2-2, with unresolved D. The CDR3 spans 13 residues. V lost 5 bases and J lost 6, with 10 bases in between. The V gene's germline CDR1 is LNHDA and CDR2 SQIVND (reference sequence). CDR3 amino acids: CASSPRVAGELFF. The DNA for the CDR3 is TGTGCCAGTAGTCCCCGGGTCGCCGGGGAGCTGTTTTTT.

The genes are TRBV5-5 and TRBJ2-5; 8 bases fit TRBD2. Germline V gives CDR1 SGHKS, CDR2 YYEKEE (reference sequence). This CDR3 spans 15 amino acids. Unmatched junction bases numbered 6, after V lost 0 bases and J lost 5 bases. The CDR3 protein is CASSLAGLERETQYF. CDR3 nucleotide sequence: TGTGCCAGCAGCTTGGCGGGACTAGAACGGGAGACCCAGTACTTC.